These 16 T cell receptor beta chains were sequenced from one sample in a study of T-cell reconstitution after alpha-beta-depleted transplantation in children. It was with unique molecular identifiers that the TCRbeta library was prepared. TCRdb ran MiXCR on the PCR reads and lists one entry per CDR3 protein. Altogether approximately 85,000 distinct CDR3 sequences are present, roughly 15% being singletons, with the ten largest covering 25% to 30%. This specimen consisted of PBMCs, mostly from graft donor cells, obtained 180 days after TCRalphabeta/CD19-depleted stem cell transplant. The source is a male patient aged 2 to 9 who had a stem cell transplant for acute lymphoblastic leukemia, so the T cells may come from the graft donor.

This clonotype was picked up many times. This chain connects TRBV5-4 to TRBJ2-7; possibly TRBD2 for D (6 bases). There are 14 residues in the CDR3. Germline lookup yields CDR1 SGHNT and CDR2 YYREEE (reference sequence). The V end lost 2 bases, the J end lost 2 bases, and 11 bases lay between the germline ends. The CDR3 loop is CASSLGGLPYEQYF. CDR3 sequence (DNA): TGTGCCAGCAGCTTAGGAGGGCTTCCCTACGAGCAGTACTTC.

The chain employs TRBV7-2 and TRBJ1-5; tentatively, D is TRBD1 (5 bases). Trimming shortened V by 5 bases and J by 0 bases, and 11 bases separated the two germline ends. Germline V gene sequence: CDR1 SGHTA, CDR2 FQGNSA. The CDR3 totals 15 residues. This CDR3 is CASSRDGHSNQPQHF. The CDR3 DNA is TGTGCCAGCAGCCGGGACGGACATAGCAATCAGCCCCAGCATTTT.

The rearrangement joins TRBV11-1 to TRBJ1-4; 7 nucleotides line up with TRBD1. CDR3 length: 18 residues. V lost 6 bases, J lost 8 bases, and 21 bases stayed unmatched. Germline CDR1 SGHAT, CDR2 FQDESV (reference sequence). CDR3 region: CASRPRAGQKGLEEKLFF. CDR3 coding DNA: TGTGCCAGCAGGCCAAGGGCGGGACAGAAGGGGTTAGAGGAAAAACTGTTTTTT. The full variable domain, with the rest looked up from reference TRBV11-1 and TRBJ1-4, is EAEVAQSPRYKITEKSQAVAFWCDPISGHATLYWYRQILGQGPELLVQFQDESVVDDSQLPKDRFSAERLKGVDSTLKIQPAELGDSAMYLCASRPRAGQKGLEEKLFFGSGTQLSVL.

The chain recombines TRBV27 with TRBJ2-5, with D unclear. The CDR3 contains 13 residues. Trimming removed 5 bases at V and 13 bases at J, with 20 bases between. CDR1 is MNHEY, CDR2 SMNVEV, per germline (reference sequence). CDR3: CASSKAGPRAPYF. In DNA form, the CDR3 reads TGTGCCAGCAGTAAAGCCGGGCCCCGTGCCCCGTACTTC.

Comments on this clonotype: Relative to the germline gene, one junction end is altered; a read error may explain this. The rearrangement links TRBV3-1 to TRBJ2-3, with 8 nucleotides matching TRBD1. The CDR3 totals 12 residues. CDR1 LGHDT and CDR2 YNNKEL come from the germline V gene (reference sequence). The DNA for the CDR3 is TGTGCCAGCAGCCTCTCCGGGACAGGCCTCCGTTTT. This gives the protein CASSLSGTGLRF.

This clonotype has more than one count but fewer than ten. The chain uses TRBV2 and TRBJ2-2; no clear D. This CDR3 contains 12 residues. CDR1 SNHLY and CDR2 FYNNEI come from the germline V gene. V was pared by 4 bases and J by 4 bases, with 4 bases between. CDR3 coding DNA: TGTGCCAGCAGTGCTTCCACCGGGGAGCTGTTTTTT. This translates into CASSASTGELFF.

This clonotype came up a few times. The chain is built from TRBV20-1 and TRBJ1-5; the D is unclear. Between the trimmed V and J ends, which lost 2 bases and 1 base, there was a span of 9 bases. Germline loops: CDR1 DFQATT, CDR2 SNEGSKA (reference sequence). The CDR3 runs to 14 residues. CDR3 loop: CSARSRASNQPQHF. The CDR3 DNA is TGCAGTGCTAGATCAAGGGCGAGCAATCAGCCCCAGCATTTT.

The CDR3, as DNA: TGTGCCAGCAGCTTTTCTCAAGAGACCCAGTACTTC. This encodes CASSFSQETQYF. The chain joins TRBV7-6 to TRBJ2-5; D not resolved. Germline CDR1 SGHVS, CDR2 FNYEAQ. CDR3 length equals 12 residues. V shed 3 bases and J shed 2 bases, with 4 bases lying between them.

This clonotype has a handful of counts. The CDR3 sequence is CASSLDRIYEQYF. Written as DNA, the CDR3 is TGCGCCAGCAGCTTGGACCGAATCTACGAGCAGTACTTC. V and J are TRBV5-1 and TRBJ2-7; D gene uncertain. With 0 bases removed from V and 3 bases from J, the gap between germline ends came to 7 bases. CDR1 is SGHRS, CDR2 YFSETQ, per germline. The CDR3 sequence is 13 residues long.

This clonotype occurred a few times. This chain connects TRBV7-2 to TRBJ2-1; TRBD1 aligns across 7 bases. This CDR3 comprises 16 residues. Trimming removed 1 base from V and 4 bases from J; junction bases left unmatched: 7. Germline V gives CDR1 SGHTA, CDR2 FQGNSA. CDR3 nucleotides: TGTGCCAGCAGCTTAGAGGGGGCTGAAAGGTACAATGAGCAGTTCTTC. This encodes CASSLEGAERYNEQFF.

V is TRBV20-1 and J is TRBJ2-7, with D possibly matching TRBD2 (6 bases). The CDR3 has 12 residues. The V end lost 7 bases, the J end lost 3 bases, and 13 bases lay between the germline ends. Germline CDR1 is DFQATT and CDR2 is SNEGSKA (reference sequence). The DNA for the CDR3 is TGCAGTGTAGCGGAGGGAAACTACGAGCAGTACTTC. The encoded protein is CSVAEGNYEQYF.

This clonotype has at least ten counts. The gene calls are TRBV12-3 or TRBV12-4 and TRBJ2-5; 12 bases match TRBD1. The CDR3 loop spans 15 amino acids. J lost 5 bases, V lost 6 bases, and 7 bases had no gene match. CDR3 loop: CASSRDRGRGETQYF. The CDR3 region has the DNA TGTGCCAGCAGCCGGGACAGGGGGCGGGGGGAGACCCAGTACTTC.

The chain links TRBV29-1 to TRBJ2-7; no clear D. The CDR3 loop spans 13 amino acids. Trimming took off 1 base at V and 0 bases at J, with 7 bases between the two ends. CDR1 is SQVTM, CDR2 ANQGSEA, per germline. This chain's CDR3 is CSVEGGDSYEQYF. In DNA, the CDR3 is TGCAGCGTTGAAGGCGGAGACTCCTACGAGCAGTACTTC.

In this sample, this clonotype turned up a few times. The chain carries TRBV7-2 and TRBJ1-3; unclear D gene. The V end was cut by 1 base, the J end by 0 bases, with 7 bases between. Per germline, CDR1 SGHTA and CDR2 FQGNSA. This CDR3 spans 15 amino acids. CDR3 sequence: CASSLETSSGNTIYF. The CDR3 nucleotides are TGTGCCAGCAGCTTAGAGACGAGCTCTGGAAACACCATATATTTT.

The CDR3: CSARDSAGGSSLRSGNTIYF. The DNA of the CDR3 is TGCAGTGCTAGAGATTCTGCAGGGGGTAGCTCACTACGCTCTGGAAACACCATATATTTT. The chain carries TRBV20-1 and TRBJ1-3; 7 bases are shared with TRBD1. The CDR3 runs 20 residues. Looked up from germline, CDR1 is DFQATT and CDR2 is SNEGSKA (reference sequence). The trim removed 0 bases at V and 0 bases at J, leaving 17 bases unmatched.

The sample holds a few counts of this clonotype. The chain has TRBV6-1 and TRBJ1-2; D gene uncertain. The CDR3 has 15 residues. The germline CDR1 and CDR2 sequences are MNHNS and SASEGT. V was cut by 2 bases and J by 4 bases, with 14 bases left in between. The CDR3 nucleotides read TGTGCCAGCAGTGAACAAGGACGTATGGCCTATGGCTACACCTTC. This gives the protein CASSEQGRMAYGYTF.